The count of the clone carrying this T cell receptor beta chain is one. The antigen is not known. These data originate in a study of shared clonotypes between healthy human individuals. The overall study: Donors had three CD4 naive, three CD4 memory, two CD8 naive and one CD8 memory plate apiece.

Study outcomes and limitations: Unshared clonotypes carried lower generation probabilities than those common to all four donors. How much donors shared clonotypes was expected to be affected by sequencing depth. Rarefaction indicated that sorted-subset sequencing remained incomplete although depth was large.

This table comes from immunoSEQ multiplex PCR, and its TCRdb copy is limited to in-frame clones, with some not included. The sample consists of more than 2 million clones, 85% to 95% of them appearing once. The junction had 6 bases not matched to a gene; V was cut back by 4 bases and J by 4 bases. CDR1 and CDR2 (germline): SGHNT, YYREEE (reference sequence). CDR3 size: 15 residues. The chain carries TRBV5-4 and TRBJ2-3; TRBD2 agrees at 10 bases. Sequencing used naive CD4+ T cells sorted from blood. Subset meaning: CD45RA+ positively selected. The TCR comes from a man younger than 35 in good health. The CDR3 loop is CASSTGTSVPDTQYF. CDR3 bases: TGTGCCAGCAGCACCGGGACTAGCGTCCCAGATACGCAGTATTTT.